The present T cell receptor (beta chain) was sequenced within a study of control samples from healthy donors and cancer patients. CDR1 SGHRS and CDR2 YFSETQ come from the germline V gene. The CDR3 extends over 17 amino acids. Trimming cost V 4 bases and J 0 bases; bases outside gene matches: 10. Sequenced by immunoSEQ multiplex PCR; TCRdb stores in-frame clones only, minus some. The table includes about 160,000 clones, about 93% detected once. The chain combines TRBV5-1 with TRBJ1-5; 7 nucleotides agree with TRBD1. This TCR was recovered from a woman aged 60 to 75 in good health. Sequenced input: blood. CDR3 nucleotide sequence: TGCGCCAGCAGCCTTGGGACAGATCCTATTAGCAATCAGCCCCAGCATTTT. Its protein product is CASSLGTDPISNQPQHF.